These 29 T cell receptor beta chains share one sample of origin, sequenced in a study of OX40 agonist ivuxolimab in advanced cancers. Sequencing used immunoSEQ multiplex PCR; TCRdb keeps in-frame clones, though not all of them. The data show just over 50,000 clones, with about 77% seen just once and roughly 2% held by the top ten. Source: CD4+ or CD8+ T cells sorted from blood, taken in a trial of the OX40 agonist ivuxolimab. Receptor source: an adult with an advanced solid tumor such as melanoma, head and neck, liver or kidney cancer.

V is TRBV28 and J is TRBJ1-5, with a possible D match to TRBD1 (6 bases). V was trimmed by 4 bases and J by 3 bases, leaving 13 bases between them. Germline V lookup: CDR1 MDHEN, CDR2 SYDVKM. This CDR3 is built from 15 residues. CDR3 residues: CASSSPQGNNQPQHF. CDR3 DNA: TGTGCCAGCAGTTCCCCCCAGGGGAACAATCAGCCCCAGCATTTT.

The chain links TRBV19 to TRBJ1-2, with D perhaps TRBD1 (5 bases). V shed 1 base and J shed 2 bases, with 20 bases lying between them. CDR1 is LNHDA, CDR2 SQIVND, per germline (reference sequence). The CDR3 runs 18 residues. The CDR3 DNA reads as TGTGCCAGTAGTATAGCAAGTGGGGGACGGAGCCAAAACTATGGCTACACCTTC. This codes for CASSIASGGRSQNYGYTF.

This clone was detected a few times. This rearrangement joins TRBV5-1 to TRBJ2-2; 7 bases are a match to TRBD2. CDR1 is SGHRS, CDR2 YFSETQ, per germline. The CDR3 runs 14 residues. The V segment lost 1 base and the J segment 6 bases; nucleotides outside the gene matches: 3. The chain's CDR3 is CASSLLGGAGELFF. CDR3 nucleotide sequence: TGCGCCAGCAGCTTGTTGGGAGGGGCCGGGGAGCTGTTTTTT. The full variable domain, rest sourced from reference TRBV5-1 and TRBJ2-2, is KAGVTQTPRYLIKTRGQQVTLSCSPISGHRSVSWYQQTPGQGLQFLFEYFSETQRNKGNFPGRFSGRQFSNSRSEMNVSTLELGDSALYLCASSLLGGAGELFFGEGSRLTVL.

The rearrangement joins TRBV21-1 to TRBJ1-6. TRBV21-1 is described as a pseudogene. This CDR3 is 12 amino acids long. The CDR3 DNA is TGTGCCAGCAGCTCCTATAATTCACCCCTCCACTTT. Encoded protein: CASSSYNSPLHF.

This clone was observed once. The chain links TRBV14 to TRBJ1-1; TRBD1 agrees at 7 bases. The V segment lost 4 bases and the J segment 1 base; nucleotides outside the gene matches: 0. CDR1 is SGHDN, CDR2 FVKESK, per germline. The length of the CDR3 is 13 residues. The CDR3 DNA is TGTGCCAGCAGCCGACAGGGGAACACTGAAGCTTTCTTT. Translating gives CASSRQGNTEAFF.

V usage is TRBV28 and J usage is TRBJ2-2; maybe TRBD1 (6 bases). This CDR3 is 15 amino acids long. Trimming removed 9 bases at V and 4 bases at J, with 18 bases between. CDR1 is MDHEN, CDR2 SYDVKM, per germline. The CDR3 loop is CASLMDTGRTGELFF. CDR3 nucleotide sequence: TGTGCCAGTCTCATGGATACAGGGCGCACCGGGGAGCTGTTTTTT.

The rearrangement links TRBV27 to TRBJ2-3, with TRBD1 matching 7 bases. The CDR3 sequence is 16 residues long. Germline assignment: CDR1 MNHEY and CDR2 SMNVEV (reference sequence). The V and J ends lost 0 bases and 0 bases, in that order; junction bases with no gene match: 3. The CDR3, as DNA: TGTGCCAGCAGTTTATCGGGACAGCCTAGCACAGATACGCAGTATTTT. Translating gives CASSLSGQPSTDTQYF.

This chain connects TRBV27 to TRBJ1-3, with D tentatively TRBD1 (5 bases). The ends were cut back, 5 bases at V and 9 bases at J, with 20 bases in the middle. Germline V lookup: CDR1 MNHEY, CDR2 SMNVEV (reference sequence). The length of the CDR3 is 15 residues. CDR3 residues: CASSPLGESVGTIYF. CDR3 nucleotide sequence: TGTGCCAGCAGTCCGCTGGGGGAGTCGGTGGGCACCATATATTTT.

J is TRBJ1-2 and V is TRBV28; the match to TRBD1 covers 8 bases. V lost 4 bases to trimming and J lost 6 bases; unmatched junction nucleotides: 4. Looked up from germline, CDR1 is MDHEN and CDR2 is SYDVKM. The CDR3 loop spans 13 amino acids. CDR3 in amino acids: CASSSSDRDGYTF. Written as DNA, the CDR3 is TGTGCCAGCAGTTCGTCGGACAGGGATGGCTACACCTTC.

The V gene is TRBV11-2, the J gene TRBJ2-1; a possible D gene is TRBD2 (7 bases). This CDR3 contains 16 residues. V dropped 6 bases and J dropped 6 bases, with 21 bases sitting between them. Germline loops: CDR1 SGHAT, CDR2 FQNNGV. CDR3 DNA: TGTGCCAGCAGGCACTGGGGGGGGGCGCAGGTCAATGAGCAGTTCTTC. This translates into CASRHWGGAQVNEQFF.

The chain is built from TRBV5-4 and TRBJ1-2, with D possibly TRBD1 on 6 matching bases. This CDR3 region has 15 residues. V was shortened by 2 bases and J by 7 bases, with 18 bases between the two germline ends. Per the germline V gene, CDR1 is SGHNT and CDR2 is YYREEE (reference sequence). The CDR3 coding sequence is TGTGCCAGCAGCTTATCAAACAGGGTTGACGGTGGCTACACCTTC. Encoded protein: CASSLSNRVDGGYTF.

V usage is TRBV10-3 and J usage is TRBJ2-1; TRBD2 matches at 7 bases. The CDR3 sequence is 16 residues long. V shed 0 bases, J shed 6 bases, and the junction held 8 bases outside the gene matches. Germline CDR1 reads ENHRY; CDR2 reads SYGVKD. Here the CDR3 DNA reads TGTGCCATCAGTGAGTCTTTCGCGGGAGAGCGCAATGAGCAGTTCTTC. Its protein is CAISESFAGERNEQFF.

The rearrangement uses TRBV7-9 and TRBJ2-5, with no clear D. Germline lookup yields CDR1 SEHNR and CDR2 FQNEAQ (reference sequence). The CDR3 is 14 amino acids. V shed 4 bases and J shed 2 bases, with 11 bases lying between them. The CDR3 nucleotides are TGTGCCAGCAGCTCATGGACGAATCAAGAGACCCAGTACTTC. Translation gives CASSSWTNQETQYF.

V gene TRBV7-9 combines with J gene TRBJ1-1, with 11 bases aligning to TRBD1. CDR1 and CDR2 from the germline V gene are SEHNR and FQNEAQ (reference sequence). The CDR3 is 18 amino acids. The V gene end was trimmed by 1 base and the J gene end by 10 bases; junction bases not matched to a gene: 17. The CDR3 DNA is TGTGCCAGCAGCTTAGGAGGTCGGGGTACTGGACAGGGGGCTAGAGCTTTCTTT. Protein product: CASSLGGRGTGQGARAFF.

The chain combines TRBV6-1 with TRBJ2-7; the D is unclear. This CDR3 is built from 14 residues. Trimming pared 6 bases from V and 7 bases from J, leaving 19 bases between. In germline, CDR1 is MNHNS, CDR2 SASEGT. This chain's CDR3 is CASRVLGALREQYF. CDR3 DNA sequence: TGTGCCAGCAGGGTCTTAGGTGCTCTACGAGAGCAGTACTTC.

This chain uses TRBV18 with TRBJ1-5; 7 positions match TRBD1. Germline trimming cut 3 bases from V and 5 bases from J; bases unmatched to any gene: 4. Germline V CDR1 and CDR2: KGHSH, LQKENI. This CDR3 contains 14 residues. CDR3 in amino acids: CASSPGTADQPQHF. The CDR3 bases are TGTGCCAGCTCACCCGGGACAGCGGATCAGCCCCAGCATTTT.

The chain joins TRBV15 to TRBJ2-7; no firm D call. This CDR3 is 15 amino acids long. The ends were cut back, 0 bases at V and 2 bases at J, with 11 bases in the middle. The germline CDR1 and CDR2 sequences are LNHNV and YYDKDF (reference sequence). The CDR3 nucleotides are TGTGCCACCAGCAGAGACCCCAAATCTACCTACGAGCAGTACTTC. Protein sequence: CATSRDPKSTYEQYF.

This chain joins TRBV2 and TRBJ2-2; 9 positions match TRBD1. V lost 5 bases and J lost 5; bases outside the gene matches: 3. This CDR3 region has 14 residues. Germline values: CDR1 SNHLY, CDR2 FYNNEI. CDR3 loop: CASSMDRGTGELFF. The CDR3 DNA reads as TGTGCCAGCAGTATGGACAGGGGTACCGGGGAGCTGTTTTTT.

CDR3 protein: CASSIAPTSGRPDTQYF. The CDR3 nucleotides read TGTGCCAGTAGTATCGCTCCGACTAGCGGGAGACCAGATACGCAGTATTTT. This chain connects TRBV19 to TRBJ2-3, with TRBD2 identical over 12 bases. The length of the CDR3 is 17 residues. CDR1 LNHDA and CDR2 SQIVND come from the germline V gene (reference sequence). With 3 bases clipped from V and 4 bases from J, the junction kept 8 bases outside the gene matches.

The chain has TRBV9 and TRBJ1-2, with D perhaps matching TRBD1 (6 bases). Germline V CDR1 and CDR2: SGDLS, YYNGEE. This CDR3 is 17 amino acids long. The ends were cut back, 0 bases at V and 4 bases at J, with 19 bases in the middle. CDR3 DNA: TGTGCCAGCAGCGTAGGTGAGGGCAGGTCGGGGGCCTATGGCTACACCTTC. It codes for CASSVGEGRSGAYGYTF.

The chain has TRBV11-2 and TRBJ2-1, with D unresolved. There are 13 residues in the CDR3. Germline V gene lookup returns CDR1 SGHAT and CDR2 FQNNGV. V was shortened by 1 base and J by 12 bases, with 13 bases between the two germline ends. CDR3 in amino acids: CASSLGTQPLQFF. CDR3 nucleotide sequence: TGTGCCAGCAGCTTAGGAACGCAGCCCTTGCAGTTCTTC.

This clone was seen more than once but under ten times. The chain uses TRBV2 and TRBJ1-5, with TRBD1 matching 9 bases. The CDR3 length is 15 residues. The ends lost 6 bases at V and 6 bases at J; junction bases unmatched: 9. CDR1 and CDR2 from the germline V gene are SNHLY and FYNNEI. The DNA for the CDR3 is TGTGCCAGCAGGCTCCGGGACAGGGCCGCTCAGCCCCAGCATTTT. It is translated as CASRLRDRAAQPQHF.

The chain links TRBV6-4 to TRBJ1-2; D gene uncertain. Deletions cut 2 bases from V and 1 base from J, with 8 bases between. CDR1 MRHNA and CDR2 SNTAGT come from the germline V gene. The CDR3 contains 14 residues. CDR3 loop: CASSDQEINYGYTF. CDR3 sequence (DNA): TGTGCCAGCAGTGACCAGGAAATTAACTATGGCTACACCTTC.

This clone showed up many times. The chain recombines TRBV7-9 with TRBJ2-1; weak D call: TRBD2 (6 bases). Germline CDR1 is SEHNR and CDR2 is FQNEAQ (reference sequence). The CDR3 extends over 18 amino acids. V lost 1 base and J lost 4, with 20 bases in between. The CDR3 DNA follows: TGTGCCAGCAGCTTAGTAGGAAAAGCGGGCGTTTCATACAATGAGCAGTTCTTC. This encodes CASSLVGKAGVSYNEQFF.

V and J are TRBV10-3 and TRBJ2-7; tentatively, D is TRBD2 (6 bases). CDR3 length: 12 residues. V shed 4 bases and J shed 4 bases, with 8 bases lying between them. Germline CDR1 is ENHRY and CDR2 is SYGVKD. The CDR3 nucleotides are TGTGCCATCAGTGGGCGGGATTACGAGCAGTACTTC. Translation gives CAISGRDYEQYF.

V gene TRBV5-1 combines with J gene TRBJ1-3, with D unresolved. The CDR3 runs to 16 residues. Germline loops: CDR1 SGHRS, CDR2 YFSETQ. V lost 0 bases and J lost 3, with 13 bases in between. The CDR3 protein is CASSLDWPGGGNTIYF. DNA of the CDR3: TGCGCCAGCAGCTTGGATTGGCCAGGAGGTGGAAACACCATATATTTT.

This chain joins TRBV27 and TRBJ2-1, with no clear D. Germline V lookup: CDR1 MNHEY, CDR2 SMNVEV (reference sequence). V dropped 7 bases and J dropped 4 bases, with 14 bases sitting between them. The CDR3 runs 14 residues. CDR3 in DNA: TGTGCCAGCACTCTCACCTACGGATACAATGAGCAGTTCTTC. It codes for CASTLTYGYNEQFF.

The chain joins TRBV9 to TRBJ2-3; D gene uncertain. Germline lookup yields CDR1 SGDLS and CDR2 YYNGEE. This CDR3 spans 15 amino acids. V was clipped by 1 base and J by 6 bases, with 15 bases between them. The DNA of the CDR3 is TGTGCCAGCAGCGTACACACATCACACGGGGATACGCAGTATTTT. It translates to CASSVHTSHGDTQYF.

A single count supports this clone. V gene TRBV12-5 combines with J gene TRBJ1-1; 9 nucleotides agree with TRBD1. The CDR3 extends over 17 amino acids. V was clipped by 1 base and J by 6 bases; unmatched bases: 12. Germline CDR1 is LGHNT and CDR2 is FRNRAP. DNA of the CDR3: TGTGCTAGTGGTTTGGCCTTAACAGGGGGCGCGGTCCCTGAAGCTTTCTTT. Translating it yields CASGLALTGGAVPEAFF.